The T cell receptor (beta chain) described here comes from a study of regulatory T cells in long-lasting Graves disease. CDR3-region Arm-PCR and iRepertoire HTBI primers produced the TCR beta libraries. TCRdb reprocessed the multiplex PCR reads via MiXCR and lists one record per CDR3 protein. Here the sample spans approximately 540,000 distinct CDR3 sequences, 12% being singletons. Trimming shortened V by 3 bases and J by 6 bases, and 10 bases separated the two germline ends. Germline assignment: CDR1 SEHNR and CDR2 FQNEAQ (reference sequence). The CDR3 sequence is 13 residues long. General study findings and limits: Among samples with persistent disease, TRBV28, TRBJ1-2 and TRBJ2-5 were favored. Persistent-disease Graves' patients showed less TCR diversity than new cases.

This clonotype came up a few times. What it recognizes is unknown. Time point described: newly diagnosed GD, antithyroid drugs for less than 3 months. Construction of the TCR library relied on RNA isolated from PBMCs. American Thyroid Association guidelines defined Graves' disease diagnosis. Separately, the same data were catalogued under a study of T cells in Graves' hyperthyroidism and ophthalmopathy.

The receptor comes from a woman aged 30 to 39 with Graves disease. The V and J genes are TRBV7-9 and TRBJ2-3; TRBD1 might be the D (5 bases). Sequenced here: peripheral blood mononuclear cells (PBMCs), sampled at new diagnosis, from a patient treated with antithyroid drugs. The CDR3 sequence: CASSFRTFDTQYF. DNA of the CDR3: TGTGCCAGCAGCTTTCGGACATTCGATACGCAGTATTTT.